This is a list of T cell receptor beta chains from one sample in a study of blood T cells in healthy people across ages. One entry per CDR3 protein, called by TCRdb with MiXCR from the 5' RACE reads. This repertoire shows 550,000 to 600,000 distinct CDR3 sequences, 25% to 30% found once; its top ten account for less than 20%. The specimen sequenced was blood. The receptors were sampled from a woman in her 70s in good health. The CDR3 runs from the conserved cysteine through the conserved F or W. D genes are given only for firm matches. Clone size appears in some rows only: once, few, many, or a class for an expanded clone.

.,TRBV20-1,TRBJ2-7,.,CSARGASGPYEQYF,TGCAGTGCTAGGGGGGCTAGCGGCCCCTACGAGCAGTACTTC
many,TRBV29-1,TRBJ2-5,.,CSTGSGETQYF,TGCAGTACGGGCAGTGGGGAGACCCAGTACTTC
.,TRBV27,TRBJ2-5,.,CASSLVRFGTPETQYF,TGTGCCAGCAGTTTAGTTAGGTTTGGAACCCCAGAGACCCAGTACTTC
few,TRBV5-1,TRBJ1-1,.,CASSLDSRERKRAFF,TGCGCCAGCAGCTTGGATAGCAGGGAAAGGAAAAGAGCTTTCTTT
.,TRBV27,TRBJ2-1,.,CASSPIIQTGNEQFF,TGTGCCAGCAGTCCCATAATCCAAACGGGCAATGAGCAGTTCTTC
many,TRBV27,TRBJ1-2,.,CASSFSRRDIYGYTF,TGTGCCAGCAGTTTCTCAAGACGGGACATCTATGGCTACACCTTC
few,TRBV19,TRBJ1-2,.,CATATLNYGYTF,TGTGCCACCGCAACACTGAACTATGGCTACACCTTC
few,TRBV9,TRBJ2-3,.,CASSAWKTDTQYF,TGTGCCAGCAGCGCGTGGAAGACAGATACGCAGTATTTT
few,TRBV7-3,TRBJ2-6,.,CASSTHGGTGANVLTF,TGTGCCAGCAGCACCCACGGGGGAACTGGGGCCAACGTCCTGACTTTC
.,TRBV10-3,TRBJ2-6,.,CAISELQSSGANVLTF,TGTGCCATCAGTGAGTTACAGAGCTCTGGGGCCAACGTCCTGACTTTC
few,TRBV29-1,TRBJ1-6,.,CSVELDPTGPLHF,TGCAGCGTTGAATTGGACCCTACGGGGCCCCTCCACTTT
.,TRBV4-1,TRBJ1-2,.,CASSHEQRTYGYTF,TGCGCCAGCAGCCACGAACAGCGCACCTATGGCTACACCTTC
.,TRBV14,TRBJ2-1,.,CASSPPGGALSYNKQFF,TGTGCCAGCAGCCCCCCGGGCGGGGCCCTCTCCTACAATAAGCAGTTCTTC
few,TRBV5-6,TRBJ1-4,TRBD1,CASSRRQGRGKLFF,TGTGCCAGCAGCAGAAGACAGGGCCGCGGAAAACTGTTTTTT
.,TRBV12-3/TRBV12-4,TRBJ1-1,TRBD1,CASRSSGTDMNTEAFF,TGTGCCAGCAGATCGTCCGGGACAGACATGAACACTGAAGCTTTCTTT
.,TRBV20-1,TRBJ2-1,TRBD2,CSATRLAGGQRNEQFF,TGCAGTGCGACCCGCTTAGCGGGGGGGCAGCGCAATGAGCAGTTCTTC
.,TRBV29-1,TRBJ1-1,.,CSADGMLLNTEAFF,TGCAGCGCGGACGGGATGCTATTGAACACTGAAGCTTTCTTT
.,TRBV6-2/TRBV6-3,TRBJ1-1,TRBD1,CASSYSGTGNTEAFF,TGTGCCAGCAGTTACTCAGGGACAGGGAACACTGAAGCTTTCTTT
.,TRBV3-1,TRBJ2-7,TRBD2,CASSLTLAGEQYF,TGTGCCAGCAGCCTAACACTAGCGGGGGAGCAGTACTTC
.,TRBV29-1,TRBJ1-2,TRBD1,CSVFLQGSYGYTF,TGCAGCGTCTTCTTACAGGGGAGCTATGGCTACACCTTC
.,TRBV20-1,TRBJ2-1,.,CSAIPVSGLGYNEQFF,TGCAGTGCTATCCCCGTTTCGGGGTTAGGGTACAATGAGCAGTTCTTC
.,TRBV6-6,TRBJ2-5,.,CASSYPLGGQETQYF,TGTGCCAGCAGTTACCCCCTTGGGGGACAAGAGACCCAGTACTTC
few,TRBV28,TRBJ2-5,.,CASTPRRGVSQETQYF,TGTGCCAGCACTCCTCGACGGGGAGTGAGCCAAGAGACCCAGTACTTC
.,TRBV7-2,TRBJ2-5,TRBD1,CASSPFRGRVETQYF,TGTGCCAGCAGCCCCTTCAGGGGGCGCGTAGAGACCCAGTACTTC
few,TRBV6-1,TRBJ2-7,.,CASSEAPGPYEQYF,TGTGCCAGCAGTGAAGCGCCTGGACCTTACGAGCAGTACTTC
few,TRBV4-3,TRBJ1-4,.,CASSQTGISDEKLFF,TGCGCCAGCAGCCAAACGGGCATTTCTGATGAAAAACTGTTTTTT
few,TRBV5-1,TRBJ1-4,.,CASSFSATNEKLFF,TGCGCCAGCAGCTTCAGTGCAACTAATGAAAAACTGTTTTTT
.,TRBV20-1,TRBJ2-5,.,CSAFYPGVQETQYF,TGCAGTGCTTTTTACCCGGGAGTCCAAGAGACCCAGTACTTC
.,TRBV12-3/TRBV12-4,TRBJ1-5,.,CASSFYRTNSNQPQHF,TGTGCCAGCAGTTTCTATCGGACAAATAGCAATCAGCCCCAGCATTTT
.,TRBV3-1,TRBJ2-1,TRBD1,CASSPLQDRAYNEQFF,TGTGCCAGCAGCCCCCTCCAGGACAGGGCCTACAATGAGCAGTTCTTC
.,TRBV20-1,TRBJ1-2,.,CSAFYGYTF,TGCAGTGCTTTTTATGGCTACACCTTC
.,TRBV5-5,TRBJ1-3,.,CASSPQVGKSGNTIYF,TGTGCCAGCAGCCCACAGGTGGGGAAGTCCGGAAACACCATATATTTT
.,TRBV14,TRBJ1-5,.,CASSLGHQPQHF,TGTGCCAGCAGCCTAGGGCATCAGCCCCAGCATTTT
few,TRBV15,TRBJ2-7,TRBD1,CATSDPGTGTKKSYEQYF,TGTGCCACCAGCGATCCGGGGACAGGGACCAAGAAGTCCTACGAGCAGTACTTC
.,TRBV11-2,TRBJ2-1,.,CASSLGGNYNEQFF,TGTGCCAGCAGCTTAGGAGGAAATTACAACGAGCAGTTCTTC
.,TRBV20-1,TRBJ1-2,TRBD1,CSARRDSSNYGYTF,TGCAGTGCTAGGCGGGACAGCTCTAACTATGGCTACACCTTC
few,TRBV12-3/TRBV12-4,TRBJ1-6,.,CASSYGLSSSALHF,TGTGCCAGCAGTTACGGTCTGTCGAGTTCGGCCCTCCACTTT
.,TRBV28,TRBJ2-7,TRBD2,CAVLSGGVSYEQYF,TGTGCGGTCCTCAGCGGGGGGGTTTCCTACGAGCAGTACTTC
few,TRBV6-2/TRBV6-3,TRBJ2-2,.,CASTTTRTAFSLFF,TGTGCCAGCACCACGACAAGGACAGCCTTCTCGCTGTTTTTT
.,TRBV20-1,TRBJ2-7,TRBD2,CSASGLAGGGPYEQYF,TGCAGTGCTAGCGGACTAGCGGGGGGCGGGCCCTACGAGCAGTACTTC
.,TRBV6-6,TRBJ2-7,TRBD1,CASSYKQGAGGEQYF,TGTGCCAGCAGTTACAAACAGGGGGCTGGTGGCGAGCAGTACTTC